These 8 T cell receptor beta chains share one sample of origin, sequenced in a study of T cell changes during pregnancy in multiple sclerosis. Sequencing was performed with immunoSEQ multiplex PCR; in TCRdb, only in-frame clones are kept and a portion is missing. The sample holds roughly 61,000 clones, 70% to 90% seen once. Sequenced material: peripheral blood, taken in the first trimester of pregnancy. These TCRs come from a female donor in good health, enrolled as a control in a pregnancy study.

V is TRBV10-3 and J is TRBJ1-5, with a tentative D call TRBD1 (5 bases). The V and J ends lost 4 bases and 0 bases respectively, with 7 bases between them. The CDR3 is 14 amino acids. Germline V gene data show CDR1 as ENHRY and CDR2 as SYGVKD. The CDR3 DNA sequence: TGTGCCATCAGTGGGGGGGATAGCAATCAGCCCCAGCATTTT. The encoded protein is CAISGGDSNQPQHF.

The chain carries TRBV6-6 and TRBJ1-1; D not certain. Germline CDR1 MNHNY, CDR2 SVGAGI (reference sequence). V lost 1 base to trimming and J lost 1 base, with 13 bases between them. There are 16 residues in the CDR3. CDR3 DNA sequence: TGTGCCAGCAGTTACTTTAGCAGACTGCAGAACACTGAAGCTTTCTTT. Its protein product is CASSYFSRLQNTEAFF.

This sequence joins TRBV28 and TRBJ1-6; 7 positions agree with TRBD1. J lost 10 bases, V lost 7 bases, and 10 bases had no gene match. The CDR3 sequence is 14 residues long. From germline, CDR1 is MDHEN and CDR2 SYDVKM. The CDR3 region is CASTGGWAGSPLHF. Here the CDR3 DNA reads TGTGCCAGCACAGGGGGGTGGGCTGGATCACCCCTCCACTTT.

The J gene is TRBJ2-5, the V gene TRBV30, with D possibly TRBD2 on 6 matching bases. In germline, CDR1 is GTSNPN, CDR2 SVGIG (reference sequence). This CDR3 spans 13 amino acids. V was clipped by 2 bases and J by 7 bases, with 14 bases between them. DNA for the CDR3: TGTGCCTGGAGTCCCGGGAGCAGGGCGACCCAGTACTTC. Its translation is CAWSPGSRATQYF.

The rearrangement uses TRBV7-8 and TRBJ1-2; D not certain. CDR1 SGHVS and CDR2 FQNEAQ come from the germline V gene. The CDR3 is made up of 13 amino acids. The ends were cut back, 5 bases at V and 5 bases at J, with 12 bases in the middle. CDR3 in DNA: TGTGCCAGCAGCCCTGCGAGGTTTTATGGCTACACCTTC. Its translation: CASSPARFYGYTF.

The gene calls are TRBV11-2 and TRBJ2-2; D not resolved. V was cut by 4 bases and J by 7 bases, with 10 bases left in between. Germline V CDR1 and CDR2: SGHAT, FQNNGV. CDR3 size: 13 residues. CDR3 coding DNA: TGTGCCAGCAGCTCGGATGGCGGCGGGGAGCTGTTTTTT. Translated: CASSSDGGGELFF.

This chain links TRBV29-1 with TRBJ1-4; TRBD1 is a possible D gene (5 bases). Looked up from germline, CDR1 is SQVTM and CDR2 is ANQGSEA. The CDR3 spans 14 residues. V lost 1 base and J 6 bases, leaving 12 bases between the germline ends. The CDR3 DNA reads TGCAGCGTTGAAGCCCCAGGGTGGGATGAAAAACTGTTTTTT. Its protein is CSVEAPGWDEKLFF. Full variable domain (missing parts from reference TRBV29-1 and TRBJ1-4): SAVISQKPSRDICQRGTSLTIQCQVDSQVTMMFWYRQQPGQSLTLIATANQGSEATYESGFVIDKFPISRPNLTFSTLTVSNMSPEDSSIYLCSVEAPGWDEKLFFGSGTQLSVL.

This rearrangement joins TRBV7-8 to TRBJ1-1, with D uncertain. Germline V CDR1 and CDR2: SGHVS, FQNEAQ. The CDR3 is 14 residues long. V shed 5 bases and J shed 0 bases, with 10 bases lying between them. The CDR3 bases are TGTGCCAGCAGCGTAGGCGGGGTGAACACTGAAGCTTTCTTT. This translates into CASSVGGVNTEAFF.